Listed below are T cell receptor beta chains from one sample, sequenced in a study of chemoradiotherapy in HPV16-positive cancers. Clones were sequenced by immunoSEQ multiplex PCR, and TCRdb holds only the in-frame ones, with some missing. The profile shows 40,000 to 60,000 clones, over 85% of them singletons. Source: blood, taken from a patient who underwent chemoradiotherapy. Receptor source: a human donor with HPV-associated anogenital cancer. Each CDR3 is given with its conserved first and last residue. The D gene is left open where the match is weak. Clone size is not always given. Where it is, it says once, few, many or a class for expanded clones.

>TRBJ1-1|NA|NA|TRBV5-4
TGTGCCAGCAGTGTCAGGGGACGGGGCACTGAAGCTTTCTTT
CASSVRGRGTEAFF
>TRBJ2-7|NA|TRBD1|TRBV7-2
TGTGCCAGCAGCTTCGACAGGGGGCGCGAGCAGTACTTC
CASSFDRGREQYF
>TRBJ2-1|NA|TRBD2|TRBV6-5
TGTGCCAGCAGTTACTCGAGCGGGGGGCTCTACAATGAGCAGTTCTTC
CASSYSSGGLYNEQFF
>TRBJ2-5|NA|NA|TRBV9
TGTGCCAGCGGGGCAGGCGCCCAAGAGACCCAGTACTTC
CASGAGAQETQYF
>TRBJ2-1|NA|NA|TRBV28
TGTGCCAGCAGTTCGCCCAACTCTTACAATGAGCAGTTCTTC
CASSSPNSYNEQFF
>TRBJ2-7|NA|NA|TRBV6-5
TGTGCCAGCAGTTACTCGAACCCCCCCTACGAGCAGTACTTC
CASSYSNPPYEQYF
>TRBJ2-3|NA|TRBD2|TRBV6-1
TGTGCCAGCGGAAGACTAGCGTTTAGCACAGATACGCAGTATTTT
CASGRLAFSTDTQYF
>TRBJ2-5|NA|NA|TRBV5-8
TGTGCCAGCAGCTTGGCCCGGCAGTTTGGAGAGACCCAGTACTTC
CASSLARQFGETQYF
>TRBJ1-2|NA|TRBD1|TRBV6-5
TGTGCCAGCAGTTATTCTTCTTCCGGGACAGGGTGGGACTACACCTTC
CASSYSSSGTGWDYTF
>TRBJ1-5|NA|TRBD1|TRBV5-1
TGCGCCAGCGGGGAAGGGGGCAGCAATCAGCCCCAGCATTTT
CASGEGGSNQPQHF
>TRBJ1-6|NA|NA|TRBV6-5
TGTGCCAGCAGTTACTCCGGGCGGGGGGACTCACCCCTCCACTTT
CASSYSGRGDSPLHF
>TRBJ2-1|NA|TRBD2|TRBV7-2
TGTGCCAGCAGCCTTACTGGGACTAATACCTGGGGTGAGCAGTTCTTC
CASSLTGTNTWGEQFF
>TRBJ2-1|NA|NA|TRBV5-4
TGTGCCAGCAGCTTGGGACAGGGGAGGGATGAGCAGTTCTTC
CASSLGQGRDEQFF
>TRBJ1-2|NA|NA|TRBV2
TGTGCCAGCAGTGAATTAGGGAACTATGGCTACACCTTC
CASSELGNYGYTF
>TRBJ2-7|NA|NA|TRBV15
TGTGCCACCAGCAGAGATTTCCCCTACGAGCAGTACTTC
CATSRDFPYEQYF
>TRBJ2-1|once|NA|TRBV5-1
TGCGCCAGCAGCTTGGGGGCAGGCCGGAGCTCCTACAATGAGCAGTTCTTC
CASSLGAGRSSYNEQFF
>TRBJ2-2|NA|NA|TRBV7-9
TGTGCCAGCAGCTTAGGGCAGCGCGGGGAGCTGTTTTTT
CASSLGQRGELFF
>TRBJ2-7|NA|TRBD1|TRBV18
TGTGCCAGCTCCGTTCAGGGGGCCGGGTACGAGCAGTACTTC
CASSVQGAGYEQYF
>TRBJ2-3|NA|NA|TRBV6-6
TGTGCCAGCAGTCGGAGGGCCGATTCTAGCACAGATACGCAGTATTTT
CASSRRADSSTDTQYF
>TRBJ2-5|NA|TRBD2|TRBV7-3
TGTGCCAGCAGCCTGGGGACTAGCGGGAGGGCCCAGTACTTC
CASSLGTSGRAQYF
>TRBJ2-5|NA|NA|TRBV7-2
TGTGCCAGCAGCTCTGAGCGCCAGCAAGAGACCCAGTACTTC
CASSSERQQETQYF
>TRBJ1-1|NA|NA|TRBV19
TGTGCCAGTAGTCCCGGGTGGAACACTGAAGCTTTCTTT
CASSPGWNTEAFF
>TRBJ1-2|once|NA|TRBV30
TGTGCCTGGAGTGCCGGACACTCCTATGGCTACACCTTC
CAWSAGHSYGYTF
>TRBJ2-1|NA|NA|TRBV5-1
TGCGCCAGCAGCTTGGCCGGGAGATCCGAGCAGTTCTTC
CASSLAGRSEQFF
>TRBJ1-5|NA|NA|TRBV30
TGTGCCTGGAGTGTAGGAAGCAATCAGCCCCAGCATTTT
CAWSVGSNQPQHF
>TRBJ2-7|NA|NA|TRBV15
TGTGCCACCAGCAGAGATCGGAACTCGTACTACGAGCAGTACTTC
CATSRDRNSYYEQYF
>TRBJ1-2|NA|NA|TRBV23-1
TGCGCCAGCAGTCAATCTAGGGCTGAGTATGGCTACACCTTC
CASSQSRAEYGYTF
>TRBJ1-2|NA|TRBD1|TRBV5-1
TGCGCCAGCAGCCCAAGGGACAGGGGGGCAGATGGCTACACCTTC
CASSPRDRGADGYTF
>TRBJ2-5|once|NA|TRBV27
TGTGCCAGCAGCACTTGGACCAACCCCGGGCCGAAAGGGACCCAGTACTTC
CASSTWTNPGPKGTQYF
>TRBJ1-3|NA|NA|TRBV19
TGTGCCAGTAGTATAGGAGGGCGGGTCTCTGGAAACACCATATATTTT
CASSIGGRVSGNTIYF
>TRBJ2-1|NA|NA|TRBV5-4
TGTGCCAGCAGCTTGTATGATGAGCAGTTCTTC
CASSLYDEQFF
>TRBJ2-5|NA|NA|TRBV7-6
TGTGCCAGCAGCTTAAGAGGACGTGGGACCCGGGAGACCCAGTACTTC
CASSLRGRGTRETQYF
>TRBJ1-1|NA|NA|TRBV2
TGTGCCAGAATGACAGAATTGAACACTGAAGCTTTCTTT
CARMTELNTEAFF
>TRBJ1-6|NA|TRBD1|TRBV5-5
TGTGCCAGCAGCCCGACAGGGGCCCTCTTAAATTCACCCCTCCACTTT
CASSPTGALLNSPLHF
>TRBJ1-2|NA|NA|TRBV28
TGTGCCAGCAGTTTGAGGTCGGAGCCAGTCTTC
CASSLRSEPVF
>TRBJ1-2|NA|TRBD1|TRBV5-1
TGCGCCAGCAGCTTGGACAGGGGGAACGGCTACACCTTC
CASSLDRGNGYTF
>TRBJ1-5|NA|NA|TRBV5-4
TGTGCCAGCAGCTTAGGGGGAGGCCGCAATCAGCCCCAGCATTTT
CASSLGGGRNQPQHF
>TRBJ1-2|NA|NA|TRBV30
TGTGCCTGGAGTGGAGGGGGATTGGGAGGCTACACCTTC
CAWSGGGLGGYTF
>TRBJ2-1|NA|TRBD1|TRBV29-1
TGCAGCGTTATCGGACAGGGGAGCTCCTACAATGAGCAGTTCTTC
CSVIGQGSSYNEQFF
>TRBJ1-3|NA|TRBD1|TRBV18
TGTGCCAGCCGAACCGGGACAGGGTACGAAAACACCATATATTTT
CASRTGTGYENTIYF
>TRBJ2-5|NA|NA|TRBV7-9
TGTGCCAGCAGCTTACCACTACTGGATCAAGAGACCCAGTACTTC
CASSLPLLDQETQYF
>TRBJ2-6|NA|NA|TRBV30
TGTGCCTGGAGCACAAGTTCCTCTGGGGCCAACGTCCTGACTTTC
CAWSTSSSGANVLTF
>TRBJ1-5|NA|TRBD1|TRBV6-5
TGTGCCAGCAGTTTCACAGGGGGCGGCAATCAGCCCCAGCATTTT
CASSFTGGGNQPQHF
>TRBJ2-2|NA|TRBD1|TRBV7-9
TGTGCCAGCAGCCCACGCTCCGGGGACAGTAACACCGGGGAGCTGTTTTTT
CASSPRSGDSNTGELFF
>TRBJ2-7|once|NA|TRBV4-2
TGTGCCAGCAGCCAAGATCAGGCGGGGAGCTCCTACGAGCAGTACTTC
CASSQDQAGSSYEQYF
>TRBJ2-7|NA|NA|TRBV29-1
TGCAGCGTTGGGCAGGGGTTGCTTGAGCAGTACTTC
CSVGQGLLEQYF
>TRBJ2-7|NA|NA|TRBV30
TGTGCCTGGAGTGCCTCCCCGCAGGGGCTCGAGCAGTACTTC
CAWSASPQGLEQYF
>TRBJ2-1|few|TRBD2|TRBV29-1
TGCAGCGCTGAAGAGGGGAAACTAGCGGGGACTGAGCAGTTCTTC
CSAEEGKLAGTEQFF
>TRBJ2-2|NA|TRBD2|TRBV6-1
TGTGCCAGCAGTAAAGGGGGGGGAGCGGGAGTCTTGAACACCGGGGAGCTGTTTTTT
CASSKGGGAGVLNTGELFF
>TRBJ2-1|NA|NA|TRBV9
TGTGCCAGCAGCGTAGACCAGGGTAGCTCCTACAATGAGCAGTTCTTC
CASSVDQGSSYNEQFF
>TRBJ2-5|NA|NA|TRBV15
TGTGCCACCAGCAGAGGACCACAGGCCAAAGAGACCCAGTACTTC
CATSRGPQAKETQYF
>TRBJ2-7|NA|NA|TRBV6-1
TGTGCCAGCAGTCAAATCCCCTCGGGGGACTACGAGCAGTACTTC
CASSQIPSGDYEQYF
>TRBJ2-5|NA|TRBD1|TRBV19
TGTGCCAGTAGTATCACAGGGGGACAGGGACTGGAGACCCAGTACTTC
CASSITGGQGLETQYF
>TRBJ2-1|NA|NA|TRBV11-2
TGTGCCAGCAGCCCCGGACTATGGCCTCTTCACAATGAGCAGTTCTTC
CASSPGLWPLHNEQFF
>TRBJ1-2|NA|NA|TRBV7-9
TGTGCCAGCAGCCCCGTAGGGGGGATAAGTGGCTACACCTTC
CASSPVGGISGYTF